This T cell receptor (beta chain) is from a study of human T cells and chemical hapten exposure. The V gene lost 5 bases and the J gene lost 0 bases, with 16 bases spanning the gap. The CDR3 sequence is 17 residues long. Germline V CDR1 and CDR2: SEHNR, FQNEAQ (reference sequence). There are a few counts of this clonotype. Time point meaning: pre-sensitization, week 0. Specified treatment: therapeutic diphenylcyclopropenone sensitization with weekly scalp DPC. Individual cDNA molecules in this library carried unique molecular identifiers. In TCRdb, the RACE reads were re-called with MiXCR into one record per CDR3 protein. This sample has roughly 100,000 distinct CDR3 sequences, with roughly 12% found just once.

The sequence came from a woman aged 45-59 years with alopecia areata. Some clones in this sample may be carry-over from other donors' samples. V usage is TRBV7-9 and J usage is TRBJ2-2; the D gene is possibly TRBD2 (6 bases). This specimen was whole blood, taken in connection with sensitization to the hapten diphenylcyclopropenone (DPC). The CDR3 reads CASSPTGEQANTGELFF. CDR3 coding DNA: TGTGCCAGCAGCCCCACGGGGGAACAAGCGAACACCGGGGAGCTGTTTTTT.